These T cell receptor beta chains were read from a single sample in a study of OX40 agonist ivuxolimab in advanced cancers. Only in-frame clones appear in the TCRdb table, and some are missing; sequencing was by immunoSEQ multiplex PCR. The sample contains approximately 75,000 clones, more than 90% of which appear only once. The sequences come from CD4+ or CD8+ T cells sorted from blood, collected in a trial of the OX40 agonist ivuxolimab. The receptors here all came from an adult with an advanced solid tumor such as melanoma, head and neck, liver or kidney cancer. Each CDR3 is given with its conserved first and last residue. D genes are given only for firm matches. Clone size is shown for a subset of rows, as once, few, many or a class of expanded clone.

size: NA
V: TRBV27
D: NA
J: TRBJ1-6
DNA: TGTGCCAGCAGTTTATCCACGGATTATAATTCACCCCTCCACTTT
CDR3: CASSLSTDYNSPLHF

size: NA
V: TRBV5-1
D: TRBD1
J: TRBJ2-7
DNA: TGCGCCAGCAGCCGATATGGGGAAGGGACAGTAACCTACGAGCAGTACTTC
CDR3: CASSRYGEGTVTYEQYF

size: NA
V: TRBV29-1
D: NA
J: TRBJ1-4
DNA: TGCAGCGCGACAGGAGCTAATGAAAAACTGTTTTTT
CDR3: CSATGANEKLFF

size: NA
V: TRBV5-1
D: TRBD1
J: TRBJ2-5
DNA: TGCGCCAGCAGCGTTACAGGGGAAGAGACCCAGTACTTC
CDR3: CASSVTGEETQYF

size: NA
V: TRBV11-2
D: NA
J: TRBJ2-7
DNA: TGTGCCAGCAGGGTAGGGGAAGGAGAGCAGTACTTC
CDR3: CASRVGEGEQYF

size: NA
V: TRBV18
D: NA
J: TRBJ2-5
DNA: TGTGCCAGCTCCAACCAAGCCCCTAGCGTGGGAGAGACCCAGTACTTC
CDR3: CASSNQAPSVGETQYF

size: NA
V: TRBV6-1
D: TRBD1
J: TRBJ1-1
DNA: TGTGCCAGCAGTGAAGCCGGGACAGGGATATACAACACTGAAGCTTTCTTT
CDR3: CASSEAGTGIYNTEAFF

size: NA
V: TRBV7-8
D: TRBD1
J: TRBJ1-1
DNA: TGTGCCAGCAGCTTTCAGGGGGCCGGCACTGAAGCTTTCTTT
CDR3: CASSFQGAGTEAFF

size: NA
V: TRBV5-4
D: NA
J: TRBJ1-2
DNA: TGTGCCAGCAGCTTTTTAGGGGCTATCAACTATGGCTACACCTTC
CDR3: CASSFLGAINYGYTF

size: NA
V: TRBV6-5
D: NA
J: TRBJ2-7
DNA: TGTGCCAGCAGTCCCACTAGCAGGGGCTACGAGCAGTACTTC
CDR3: CASSPTSRGYEQYF

size: NA
V: TRBV5-1
D: NA
J: TRBJ2-7
DNA: TGCGCCAGCAGCTTGATTGGGGGCGACGAGCAGTACTTC
CDR3: CASSLIGGDEQYF

size: NA
V: TRBV2
D: NA
J: TRBJ2-3
DNA: TGTGCCAGCGGGGGTTCGGGGTCCCCAGATACGCAGTATTTT
CDR3: CASGGSGSPDTQYF

size: NA
V: TRBV7-9
D: TRBD1
J: TRBJ2-3
DNA: TGTGCCAGCAGCTTAGAGGACAGGGGTGATACGCAGTATTTT
CDR3: CASSLEDRGDTQYF

size: few
V: TRBV7-9
D: TRBD1
J: TRBJ1-2
DNA: TGTGCCAGCAGCCCTGGACAGGCCTATGGCTACACCTTC
CDR3: CASSPGQAYGYTF

size: NA
V: TRBV19
D: NA
J: TRBJ1-6
DNA: TGTGCCAGTAGACCCCCAGGGGTCGAGCATTCACCCCTCCACTTT
CDR3: CASRPPGVEHSPLHF

size: once
V: TRBV6-5
D: NA
J: TRBJ1-5
DNA: TGTGCCAGCAGTTATAAGGGGGGTAGCAATCAGCCCCAGCATTTT
CDR3: CASSYKGGSNQPQHF

size: once
V: TRBV6-5
D: NA
J: TRBJ1-5
DNA: TGTGCCAGCAGTTTAAACAGGGATCAGCCCCAGCATTTT
CDR3: CASSLNRDQPQHF

size: NA
V: TRBV7-9
D: NA
J: TRBJ1-5
DNA: TGTGCCAGCAGCTTAGCTGGCGGTAATAGCAATCAGCCCCAGCATTTT
CDR3: CASSLAGGNSNQPQHF

size: NA
V: TRBV10-3
D: TRBD1
J: TRBJ2-7
DNA: TGTGCCATCAGCGGGACAGTAGTCTCCTACGAGCAGTACTTC
CDR3: CAISGTVVSYEQYF

size: NA
V: TRBV7-9
D: NA
J: TRBJ1-2
DNA: TGTGCCAGCAGCCCATTGCCCGGTGAGAACTATGGCTACACCTTC
CDR3: CASSPLPGENYGYTF

size: once
V: TRBV5-4
D: TRBD2
J: TRBJ2-7
DNA: TGTGCCAGCAGCTGGGGACCGGGACTAGCGGGAAACTACGAGCAGTACTTC
CDR3: CASSWGPGLAGNYEQYF

size: few
V: TRBV18
D: NA
J: TRBJ2-5
DNA: TGTGCCAGCTCAGGCGCCAGGGAAGAGACCCAGTACTTC
CDR3: CASSGAREETQYF

size: NA
V: TRBV19
D: TRBD2
J: TRBJ2-1
DNA: TGTGCCAGTCGCGCCGCGGGACTAGCGGGTCCACAAAGCTCCTACAATGAGCAGTTCTTC
CDR3: CASRAAGLAGPQSSYNEQFF

size: NA
V: TRBV7-6
D: NA
J: TRBJ1-6
DNA: TGTGCCAGCAGCTTAATCTCCCAGGGGACGTCACCCCTCCACTTT
CDR3: CASSLISQGTSPLHF

size: NA
V: TRBV30
D: TRBD2
J: TRBJ2-5
DNA: TGTGCCTGGAGTAAGGGAACTAGCGGGGGCGGGGAGACCCAGTACTTC
CDR3: CAWSKGTSGGGETQYF

size: NA
V: TRBV18
D: TRBD2
J: TRBJ2-5
DNA: TGTGCCAGCTCACCGCGGGGGGCAGAAGAGACCCAGTACTTC
CDR3: CASSPRGAEETQYF

size: NA
V: TRBV30
D: NA
J: TRBJ2-5
DNA: TGTGCCTGGAGTGGGGGGACTCTATCCCTGGGGGAGACCCAGTACTTC
CDR3: CAWSGGTLSLGETQYF

size: few
V: TRBV28
D: TRBD1
J: TRBJ1-5
DNA: TGTGCCAGCAGACGGACAGGGTTCAATCAGCCCCAGCATTTT
CDR3: CASRRTGFNQPQHF

size: few
V: TRBV27
D: NA
J: TRBJ1-2
DNA: TGTGCCAGCAGTTTAGAAGGTCCAGGTTGGAGCTATGGCTACACCTTC
CDR3: CASSLEGPGWSYGYTF

size: NA
V: TRBV4-2
D: TRBD1
J: TRBJ1-4
DNA: TGTGCCAGCAGCCCGTACCTACAGGGGGCAACTAATGAAAAACTGTTTTTT
CDR3: CASSPYLQGATNEKLFF

size: NA
V: TRBV14
D: NA
J: TRBJ2-3
DNA: TGTGCCAGTAGCAGGGATGTCGGGATAAGCACAGATACGCAGTATTTT
CDR3: CASSRDVGISTDTQYF

size: NA
V: TRBV6-5
D: NA
J: TRBJ1-2
DNA: TGTGCCAGCAGCGCAAGGGCAGAGATCTATGGCTACACCTTC
CDR3: CASSARAEIYGYTF

size: NA
V: TRBV6-4
D: TRBD2
J: TRBJ2-3
DNA: TGTGCCAGCAGGGTAACTAGCGCGGCTAATACGCAGTATTTT
CDR3: CASRVTSAANTQYF

size: NA
V: TRBV18
D: TRBD1
J: TRBJ2-7
DNA: TGTGCCAGCTCACCGACAGGGGTCGGAAACAACGAGCAGTACTTC
CDR3: CASSPTGVGNNEQYF

size: NA
V: TRBV11-3
D: NA
J: TRBJ2-1
DNA: TGTGCCAGCAGCTTAGATGGGATAGGGGAGCAGTTCTTC
CDR3: CASSLDGIGEQFF

size: NA
V: TRBV23-1
D: NA
J: TRBJ1-5
DNA: TGCGCCAGCAGTCAATCGGTGGATAGCAATCAGCCCCAGCATTTT
CDR3: CASSQSVDSNQPQHF

size: NA
V: TRBV19
D: TRBD2
J: TRBJ2-3
DNA: TGTGCCAGTAGTATCGGTAGCGGGGTCGCCCCGGATACGCAGTATTTT
CDR3: CASSIGSGVAPDTQYF

size: NA
V: TRBV15
D: NA
J: TRBJ2-7
DNA: TGTGCCACCAGCAGAGATCGGGCTAGTTTCTACGAGCAGTACTTC
CDR3: CATSRDRASFYEQYF

size: NA
V: TRBV19
D: TRBD2
J: TRBJ2-3
DNA: TGTGCCAGTACCTCTTGGGCGGGAGGGGGCACAGATACGCAGTATTTT
CDR3: CASTSWAGGGTDTQYF

size: NA
V: TRBV5-1
D: NA
J: TRBJ2-2
DNA: TGCGCCAGCAGCTTCGACACGAACACCGGGGAGCTGTTTTTT
CDR3: CASSFDTNTGELFF

size: NA
V: TRBV18
D: TRBD2
J: TRBJ2-1
DNA: TGTGCCAGCTCACCACTCCCAACTAAGCGGGGGGGCCCCTATGAGCAGTTCTTC
CDR3: CASSPLPTKRGGPYEQFF

size: NA
V: TRBV5-4
D: NA
J: TRBJ1-5
DNA: TGTGCCAGCAGCTTGTCCGCGACAGGAGGCAATCAGCCCCAGCATTTT
CDR3: CASSLSATGGNQPQHF

size: NA
V: TRBV9
D: TRBD2
J: TRBJ2-1
DNA: TGTGCCAGCAGCGTAGCCCCCGGGACTAGCGGGTCGAGCTCCTACAATGAGCAGTTCTTC
CDR3: CASSVAPGTSGSSSYNEQFF

size: NA
V: TRBV5-6
D: NA
J: TRBJ1-4
DNA: TGTGCCAGCAGCACCGGGGGGGTAGGAGAAAAACTGTTTTTT
CDR3: CASSTGGVGEKLFF

size: NA
V: TRBV7-2
D: TRBD2
J: TRBJ2-5
DNA: TGTGCCAGCAGCTTCGCACCTAGCGGCGAAGAGACCCAGTACTTC
CDR3: CASSFAPSGEETQYF

size: NA
V: TRBV19
D: TRBD1
J: TRBJ2-1
DNA: TGTGCCAGTAATACCGGGACAGCCTCCTACAATGAGCAGTTCTTC
CDR3: CASNTGTASYNEQFF

size: NA
V: TRBV5-1
D: NA
J: TRBJ1-4
DNA: TGCGCCAGCAGCTTGGACCCGGTTTCGGCAACTAATGAAAAACTGTTTTTT
CDR3: CASSLDPVSATNEKLFF

size: NA
V: TRBV5-8
D: NA
J: TRBJ2-2
DNA: TGTGCCAGCAGCTTGGTTGGGAAGACCGGGGAGCTGTTTTTT
CDR3: CASSLVGKTGELFF

size: NA
V: TRBV5-1
D: TRBD2
J: TRBJ2-7
DNA: TGCGCCAGCAGCTTGGCCTCGTCTAGCGGCTCCTACGAGCAGTACTTC
CDR3: CASSLASSSGSYEQYF

size: NA
V: TRBV5-4
D: NA
J: TRBJ1-1
DNA: TGTGCCAGCAGCTTGTGGCAGAACACTGAAGCTTTCTTT
CDR3: CASSLWQNTEAFF

size: few
V: TRBV2
D: NA
J: TRBJ1-2
DNA: TGTGCCAGCAGTGTAACCGGGACGGTCTATGGCTACACCTTC
CDR3: CASSVTGTVYGYTF

size: NA
V: TRBV28
D: NA
J: TRBJ1-4
DNA: TGTGCCAGCAGTTCCCAGGACAGAAGACTGTTTTTT
CDR3: CASSSQDRRLFF

size: NA
V: TRBV10-3
D: TRBD1
J: TRBJ2-2
DNA: TGTGCCATCAGCGAATCGGGACAGGGGAGGACCGGGGAGCTGTTTTTT
CDR3: CAISESGQGRTGELFF

size: NA
V: TRBV30
D: NA
J: TRBJ1-2
DNA: TGTGCCTGGAGTCCTACAGGCCTCGGGTATGGCTACACCTTC
CDR3: CAWSPTGLGYGYTF